This TCR beta chain was identified during a study of T cell repertoires in cytomegalovirus infection. Study-level results: Within the response measured ex vivo, HLA-C-restricted CMV-specific TCR beta clonotypes were dominant.

TCRdb redid the calling of the reads with MiXCR, one entry per CDR3 protein. The table includes under 90,000 distinct CDR3 sequences, 20% to 25% detected once. There are 17 residues in the CDR3. Germline V gene data show CDR1 as SGHTA and CDR2 as FQGNSA. V dropped 4 bases and J dropped 2; count of bases not matched to a gene: 11. As regards this clonotype: What it binds is not known.

Sequences were obtained from PBMCs, sequenced either directly or after in vitro stimulation (not recorded which). This TCR derives from a human donor in good health (CMV status not recorded). Some clones in this sample may be carry-over from other donors' samples. This chain uses TRBV7-2 with TRBJ2-3, with 8 bases aligning to TRBD2. The CDR3 DNA is TGTGCCAGCAGCTCCCTAGCGGGCAGATTCCCCACAGATACGCAGTATTTT. Translating gives CASSSLAGRFPTDTQYF.